One sample yielded the 17 T cell receptor beta chains listed below, sequenced in a study of blood T cell repertoires in COVID-19. TCRdb keeps only in-frame clones here, not all; method: immunoSEQ multiplex PCR. The table records around 300,000 clones, about 90% of them present only once. What was sequenced was PBMCs or T cells enriched from blood (not recorded which). These TCRs come from a man aged 25-40 years who had recovered from COVID-19.

The chain combines TRBV7-2 with TRBJ2-1, with TRBD2 matching 9 bases. Germline CDR1 SGHTA, CDR2 FQGNSA. J lost 5 bases, V lost 6 bases, and 8 bases had no gene match. This CDR3 spans 15 amino acids. The CDR3 protein is CASSRRSGGNNEQFF. The CDR3 nucleotides are TGTGCCAGCAGTCGGCGAAGCGGGGGGAACAATGAGCAGTTCTTC.

The chain couples TRBV7-3 to TRBJ1-1, with D uncertain. The CDR3 runs to 13 residues. The germline gives CDR1 SGHTA, CDR2 FQGTGA. The V and J ends lost 2 bases and 5 bases respectively, with 9 bases between them. This CDR3 is CASSLEGNTEAFF. The CDR3 bases are TGTGCCAGCAGCTTAGAGGGCAATACTGAAGCTTTCTTT.

The count of this clone is one. The V gene is TRBV6-5, the J gene TRBJ1-1, with D unclear. CDR3 size: 14 residues. Trimming shortened V by 2 bases and J by 5 bases, and 12 bases separated the two germline ends. Germline CDR1 is MNHEY and CDR2 is SVGAGI. The CDR3 DNA reads TGTGCCAGCAGTTACGGTCTCCCCCAGACTGAAGCTTTCTTT. Protein product: CASSYGLPQTEAFF.

This chain connects TRBV19 to TRBJ1-5; 9 bases are shared with TRBD1. Germline V gives CDR1 LNHDA, CDR2 SQIVND (reference sequence). This CDR3 region has 15 residues. Trimming at V came to 3 bases and at J to 5 bases, leaving 5 bases not matched to a gene. Here the CDR3 DNA reads TGTGCCAGTAGTATCGACAGGGGGGGATATCAGCCCCAGCATTTT. Protein product: CASSIDRGGYQPQHF. Drawing the rest from reference TRBV19 and TRBJ1-5, the complete variable domain is DGGITQSPKYLFRKEGQNVTLSCEQNLNHDAMYWYRQDPGQGLRLIYYSQIVNDFQKGDIAEGYSVSREKKESFPLTVTSAQKNPTAFYLCASSIDRGGYQPQHFGDGTRLSIL.

The J gene is TRBJ1-4, the V gene TRBV7-9; a weak D match, TRBD1 (5 bases). The CDR3 is 14 residues long. V gave up 3 bases and J gave up 8 bases, with 13 bases separating them. CDR1 and CDR2 from the germline V gene are SEHNR and FQNEAQ (reference sequence). The CDR3 region is CASSFPSQEEKLFF. DNA of the CDR3: TGTGCCAGCAGCTTTCCTTCACAGGAGGAAAAACTGTTTTTT.

The chain recombines TRBV5-4 with TRBJ1-3; D ambiguous. Germline lookup yields CDR1 SGHNT and CDR2 YYREEE (reference sequence). This CDR3 spans 15 amino acids. Between the trimmed V and J ends, which lost 0 bases and 2 bases, there was a span of 9 bases. The CDR3 DNA is TGTGCCAGCAGCTTGGTAGCCGTAACTGGAAACACCATATATTTT. Residues: CASSLVAVTGNTIYF.

This clone appeared a few times. The chain links TRBV7-9 to TRBJ1-6; 11 bases align to TRBD1. V shed 5 bases, J shed 7 bases, and the junction held 4 bases outside the gene matches. This CDR3 is 15 amino acids long. CDR1 and CDR2 from the germline V gene are SEHNR and FQNEAQ (reference sequence). Here the CDR3 DNA reads TGTGCCAGCAGCCCTTGGGACAGGGGGAATTCACCCCTCCACTTT. It encodes CASSPWDRGNSPLHF.

This chain joins TRBV11-2 and TRBJ2-7, with 9 nucleotides matching TRBD1. Per the germline V gene, CDR1 is SGHAT and CDR2 is FQNNGV. Germline trimming cut 6 bases from V and 2 bases from J; bases unmatched to any gene: 11. The CDR3 runs 16 residues. Here the CDR3 reads CASRPPYDRGTYEQYF. The DNA for the CDR3 is TGTGCCAGCAGGCCCCCTTATGACAGGGGGACCTACGAGCAGTACTTC.

V usage is TRBV16 and J usage is TRBJ2-7; maybe TRBD2 (6 bases). V was cut by 1 base and J by 3 bases, with 13 bases left in between. The CDR3 covers 15 residues. Germline V gives CDR1 KGHSY, CDR2 FQNENV. This CDR3 is CASSQLGGGVYEQYF. In DNA form, the CDR3 reads TGTGCCAGCAGCCAATTGGGAGGAGGTGTCTACGAGCAGTACTTC. Together with reference TRBV16 and TRBJ2-7, the CDR3 gives the full variable domain: GEEVAQTPKHLVRGEGQKAKLYCAPIKGHSYVFWYQQVLKNEFKFLISFQNENVFDETGMPKERFSAKCLPNSPCSLEIQATKLEDSAVYFCASSQLGGGVYEQYFGPGTRLTVT.

The V and J genes are TRBV28 and TRBJ2-5; D gene ambiguous. Germline V gene sequence: CDR1 MDHEN, CDR2 SYDVKM. V was clipped by 3 bases and J by 0 bases, with 14 bases between them. The CDR3 totals 16 residues. CDR3: CASSFLENSYQETQYF. In DNA form, the CDR3 reads TGTGCCAGCAGTTTCTTAGAGAACTCGTACCAAGAGACCCAGTACTTC.

The chain uses TRBV5-1 and TRBJ2-7, with a weak D call TRBD1 (6 bases). CDR3 length equals 15 residues. The germline V gene has CDR1 SGHRS and CDR2 YFSETQ. Deletions cut 0 bases from V and 2 bases from J, with 12 bases between. The CDR3 is CASSLDRVSPYEQYF. In DNA, the CDR3 is TGCGCCAGCAGCTTGGACAGGGTCTCCCCCTACGAGCAGTACTTC.

The chain is built from TRBV6-6 and TRBJ2-5; possible D gene TRBD2, 7 bases. The CDR3 extends over 15 amino acids. With 2 bases removed from V and 1 base from J, the gap between germline ends came to 11 bases. Germline V gene lookup returns CDR1 MNHNY and CDR2 SVGAGI (reference sequence). In nucleotides, the CDR3 is TGTGCCAGCAGTTACGGGGGGGCGGGCCAAGAGACCCAGTACTTC. Translated, it gives CASSYGGAGQETQYF.

The chain is built from TRBV27 and TRBJ2-7; D unresolved. The germline V and J ends were trimmed by 3 bases and 3 bases, with 9 bases remaining between them. The CDR3 contains 13 residues. Germline lookup yields CDR1 MNHEY and CDR2 SMNVEV (reference sequence). DNA for the CDR3: TGTGCCAGCAGTTTTTCAAGAGGCTACGAGCAGTACTTC. Its protein product is CASSFSRGYEQYF.

V usage is TRBV14 and J usage is TRBJ1-2, with D unclear. Trimming stripped 5 bases from V and 5 bases from J, with 12 bases between. The CDR3 consists of 13 residues. Germline V CDR1 and CDR2: SGHDN, FVKESK. DNA of the CDR3: TGTGCCAGCAGCTATACTCCGGGGTATGGCTACACCTTC. Its protein product is CASSYTPGYGYTF.

This clone was seen once. The chain combines TRBV4-2 with TRBJ2-2; TRBD1 is a possible D gene (7 bases). The CDR3 consists of 16 residues. Looked up from germline, CDR1 is LGHNA and CDR2 is YNFKEQ. The ends were cut back, 0 bases at V and 6 bases at J, with 14 bases in the middle. CDR3 DNA sequence: TGTGCCAGCAGCCAAGAGGGGGGACAGTGGGCCGGGGAGCTGTTTTTT. Its protein product is CASSQEGGQWAGELFF.

The rearrangement joins TRBV30 to TRBJ1-6; D might be TRBD1 (5 bases). In germline, CDR1 is GTSNPN, CDR2 SVGIG (reference sequence). Trimming removed 2 bases at V and 7 bases at J, with 15 bases between. There are 15 residues in the CDR3. The CDR3 loop is CAWSIGTLANSPLHF. Written as DNA, the CDR3 is TGTGCCTGGAGTATAGGGACTCTGGCCAATTCACCCCTCCACTTT.

V is TRBV28 and J is TRBJ2-3; perhaps TRBD2 as D (6 bases). This CDR3 comprises 15 residues. The V end was cut by 7 bases, the J end by 3 bases, with 17 bases between. The germline CDR1 and CDR2 sequences are MDHEN and SYDVKM. CDR3 nucleotide sequence: TGTGCCAGCACCCCGGGACTCACTCCGACAGATACGCAGTATTTT. It specifies CASTPGLTPTDTQYF.